This TCR beta chain was sequenced in a study of immune characterization of retroperitoneal liposarcoma. Per the germline V gene, CDR1 is MNHNS and CDR2 is SASEGT. CDR3 length: 10 residues. TCRdb fed the PCR reads into MiXCR, producing one record per CDR3 protein. The data contain over 6,500 distinct CDR3 sequences, over 40% of them singletons. The chain couples TRBV6-1 to TRBJ2-5, with D unclear. Sequenced input: tumor tissue. This TCR came from a male donor with retroperitoneal liposarcoma. The chain's CDR3 is CVVGTETQYF. The CDR3 DNA reads as TGTGTTGTGGGAACGGAGACCCAGTACTTC.